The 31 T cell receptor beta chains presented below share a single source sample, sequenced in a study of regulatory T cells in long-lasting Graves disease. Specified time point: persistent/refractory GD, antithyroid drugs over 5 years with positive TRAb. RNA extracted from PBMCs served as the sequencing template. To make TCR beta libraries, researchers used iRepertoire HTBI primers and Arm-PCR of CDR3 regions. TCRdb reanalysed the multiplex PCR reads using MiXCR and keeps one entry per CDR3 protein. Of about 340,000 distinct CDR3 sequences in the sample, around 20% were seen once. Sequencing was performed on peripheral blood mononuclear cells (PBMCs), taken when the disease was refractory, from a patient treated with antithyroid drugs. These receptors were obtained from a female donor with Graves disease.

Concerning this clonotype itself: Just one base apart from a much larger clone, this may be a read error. The CDR3 DNA follows: TGTGCCGGCAGTAGGACCGGGACAGGGTCGACCCAGTACTTC. Translation gives CAGSRTGTGSTQYF. The chain uses TRBV6-1 and TRBJ2-5; 9 positions match TRBD1. The germline V gene encodes CDR1 MNHNS and CDR2 SASEGT. The CDR3 length is 14 residues.

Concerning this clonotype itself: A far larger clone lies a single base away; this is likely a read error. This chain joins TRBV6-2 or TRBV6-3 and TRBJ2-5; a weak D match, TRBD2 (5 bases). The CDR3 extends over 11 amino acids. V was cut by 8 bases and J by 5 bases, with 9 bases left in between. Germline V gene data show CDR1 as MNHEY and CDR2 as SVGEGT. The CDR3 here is CASHREETQYF. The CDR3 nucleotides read TGTGCCAGCCATAGGGAGGAGACCCAGTACTTC.

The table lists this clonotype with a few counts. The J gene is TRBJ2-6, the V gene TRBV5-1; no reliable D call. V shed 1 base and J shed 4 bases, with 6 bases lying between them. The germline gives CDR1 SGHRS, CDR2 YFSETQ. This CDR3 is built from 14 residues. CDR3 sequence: CASSLIAGANVLTF. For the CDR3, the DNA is TGCGCCAGCAGCTTGATAGCCGGGGCCAACGTCCTGACTTTC.

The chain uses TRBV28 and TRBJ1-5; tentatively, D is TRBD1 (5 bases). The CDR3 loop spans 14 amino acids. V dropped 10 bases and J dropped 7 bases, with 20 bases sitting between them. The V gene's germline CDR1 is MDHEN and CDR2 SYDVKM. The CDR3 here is CAIRGELSRQPQHF. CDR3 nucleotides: TGTGCCATCCGAGGGGAACTTTCGCGGCAGCCCCAGCATTTT.

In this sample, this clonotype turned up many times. The CDR3 sequence is CASSLSRGDQPQHF. In DNA form, the CDR3 reads TGTGCCAGCAGTTTATCCCGAGGGGATCAGCCCCAGCATTTT. This rearrangement joins TRBV27 to TRBJ1-5; D is possibly TRBD1 (5 bases). This CDR3 has 14 residues. V lost 0 bases, J lost 5 bases, and 8 bases lay in between. Per germline, CDR1 MNHEY and CDR2 SMNVEV (reference sequence).

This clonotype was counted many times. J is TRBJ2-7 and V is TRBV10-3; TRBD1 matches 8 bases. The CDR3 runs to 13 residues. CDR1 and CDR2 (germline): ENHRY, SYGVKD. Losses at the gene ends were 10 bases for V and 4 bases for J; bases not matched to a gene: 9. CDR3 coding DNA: TGTGCCACCGACGCGACAGGGGCGTACGAGCAGTACTTC. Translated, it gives CATDATGAYEQYF.

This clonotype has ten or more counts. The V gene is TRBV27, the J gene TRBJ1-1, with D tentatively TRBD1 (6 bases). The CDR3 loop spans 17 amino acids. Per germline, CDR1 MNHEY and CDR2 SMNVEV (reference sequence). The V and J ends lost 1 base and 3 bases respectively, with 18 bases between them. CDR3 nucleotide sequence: TGTGCCAGCAGTTTATTGGGACAAGGCCCCCTGGACACTGAAGCTTTCTTT. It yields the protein CASSLLGQGPLDTEAFF.

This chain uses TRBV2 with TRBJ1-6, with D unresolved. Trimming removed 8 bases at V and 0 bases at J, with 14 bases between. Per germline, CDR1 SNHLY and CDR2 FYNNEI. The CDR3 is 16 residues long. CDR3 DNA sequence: TGTGCCAGCCGTATCGGCTCGAGCTCCTATAATTCACCCCTCCACTTT. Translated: CASRIGSSSYNSPLHF.

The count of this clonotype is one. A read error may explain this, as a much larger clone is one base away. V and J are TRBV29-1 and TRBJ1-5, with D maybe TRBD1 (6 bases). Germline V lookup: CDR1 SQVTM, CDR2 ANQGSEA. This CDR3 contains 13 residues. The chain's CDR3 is CSVRDMGNRPQHF. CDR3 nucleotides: TGCAGCGTCCGGGACATGGGCAATCGGCCCCAGCATTTT.

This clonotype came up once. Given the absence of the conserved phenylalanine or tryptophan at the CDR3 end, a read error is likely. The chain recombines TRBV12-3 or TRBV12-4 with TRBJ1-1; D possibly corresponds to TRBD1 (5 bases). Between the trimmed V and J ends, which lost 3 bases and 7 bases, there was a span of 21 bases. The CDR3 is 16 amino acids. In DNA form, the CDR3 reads TGTGCCAGCAGTTTGTTGGGCAGGGCATTTGAGGATGAAGCTTTCTCT. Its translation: CASSLLGRAFEDEAFS.

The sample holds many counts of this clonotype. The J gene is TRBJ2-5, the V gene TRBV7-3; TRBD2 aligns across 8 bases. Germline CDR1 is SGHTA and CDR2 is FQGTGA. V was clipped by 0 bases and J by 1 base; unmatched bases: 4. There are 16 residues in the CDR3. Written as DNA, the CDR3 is TGTGCCAGCAGCTTAACCGGGAGGGCCCCCCAAGAGACCCAGTACTTC. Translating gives CASSLTGRAPQETQYF. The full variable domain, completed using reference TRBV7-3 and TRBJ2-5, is GAGVSQTPSNKVTEKGKYVELRCDPISGHTALYWYRQSLGQGPEFLIYFQGTGAADDSGLPNDRFFAVRPEGSVSTLKIQRTERGDSAVYLCASSLTGRAPQETQYFGPGTRLLVL.

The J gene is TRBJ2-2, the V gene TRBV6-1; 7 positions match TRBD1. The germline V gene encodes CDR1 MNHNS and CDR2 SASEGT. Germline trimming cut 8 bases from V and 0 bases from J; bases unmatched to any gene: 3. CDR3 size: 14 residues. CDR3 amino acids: CASQQGPNTGELFF. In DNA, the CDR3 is TGTGCCAGCCAACAGGGGCCGAACACCGGGGAGCTGTTTTTT.

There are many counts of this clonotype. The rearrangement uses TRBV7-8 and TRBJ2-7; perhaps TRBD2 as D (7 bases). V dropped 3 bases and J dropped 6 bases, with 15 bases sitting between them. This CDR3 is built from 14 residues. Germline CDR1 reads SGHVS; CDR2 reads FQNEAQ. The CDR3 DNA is TGTGCCAGCAGCTTCGAAGAAGGGGGGGGCGAGCAGTACTTC. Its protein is CASSFEEGGGEQYF.

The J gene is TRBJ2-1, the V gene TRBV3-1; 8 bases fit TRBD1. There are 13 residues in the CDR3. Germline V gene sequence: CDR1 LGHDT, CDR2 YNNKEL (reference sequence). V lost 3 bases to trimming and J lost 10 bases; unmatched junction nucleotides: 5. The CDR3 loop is CASSHGQGTEQFF. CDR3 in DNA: TGTGCCAGCAGCCACGGACAGGGAACGGAGCAGTTCTTC.

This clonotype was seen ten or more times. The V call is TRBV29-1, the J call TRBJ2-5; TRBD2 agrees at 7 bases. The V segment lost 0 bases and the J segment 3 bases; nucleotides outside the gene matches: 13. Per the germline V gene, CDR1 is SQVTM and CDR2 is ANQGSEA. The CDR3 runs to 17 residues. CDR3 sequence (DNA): TGCAGCGTTGAAGATTGGGGGGGAAGCGAACCTAAAGAGACCCAGTACTTC. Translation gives CSVEDWGGSEPKETQYF. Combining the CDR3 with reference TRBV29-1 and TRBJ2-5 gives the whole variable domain SAVISQKPSRDICQRGTSLTIQCQVDSQVTMMFWYRQQPGQSLTLIATANQGSEATYESGFVIDKFPISRPNLTFSTLTVSNMSPEDSSIYLCSVEDWGGSEPKETQYFGPGTRLLVL.

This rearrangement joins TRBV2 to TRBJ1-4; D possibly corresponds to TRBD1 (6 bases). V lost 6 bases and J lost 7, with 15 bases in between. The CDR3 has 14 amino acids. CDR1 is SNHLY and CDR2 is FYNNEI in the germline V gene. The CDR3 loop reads CASRNRAGSEKLFF. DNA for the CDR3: TGTGCCAGCAGAAACAGGGCGGGATCTGAAAAACTGTTTTTT. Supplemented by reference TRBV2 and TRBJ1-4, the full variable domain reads EPEVTQTPSHQVTQMGQEVILRCVPISNHLYFYWYRQILGQKVEFLVSFYNNEISEKSEIFDDQFSVERPDGSNFTLKIRSTKLEDSAMYFCASRNRAGSEKLFFGSGTQLSVL.

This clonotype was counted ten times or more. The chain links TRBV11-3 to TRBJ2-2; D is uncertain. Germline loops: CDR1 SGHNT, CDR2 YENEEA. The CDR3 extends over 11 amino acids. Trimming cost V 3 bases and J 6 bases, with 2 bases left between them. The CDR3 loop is CASSFAGELFF. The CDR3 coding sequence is TGTGCCAGCAGCTTCGCCGGGGAGCTGTTTTTT.

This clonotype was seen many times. CDR3 sequence reads: CASSLGGDRNQPQHF. In nucleotides, the CDR3 is TGTGCCAGCAGCTTAGGCGGGGACAGAAATCAGCCCCAGCATTTT. The chain links TRBV13 to TRBJ1-5; 7 nucleotides line up with TRBD1. Trimming at V came to 0 bases and at J to 4 bases, leaving 3 bases not matched to a gene. This CDR3 spans 15 amino acids. The germline gives CDR1 PRHDT, CDR2 FYEKMQ (reference sequence).

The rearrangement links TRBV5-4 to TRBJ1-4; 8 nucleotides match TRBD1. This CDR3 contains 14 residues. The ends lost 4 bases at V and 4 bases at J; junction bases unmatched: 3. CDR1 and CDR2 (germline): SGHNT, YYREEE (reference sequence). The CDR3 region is CASSETGVNEKLFF. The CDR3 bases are TGTGCCAGCAGCGAGACAGGGGTTAATGAAAAACTGTTTTTT.

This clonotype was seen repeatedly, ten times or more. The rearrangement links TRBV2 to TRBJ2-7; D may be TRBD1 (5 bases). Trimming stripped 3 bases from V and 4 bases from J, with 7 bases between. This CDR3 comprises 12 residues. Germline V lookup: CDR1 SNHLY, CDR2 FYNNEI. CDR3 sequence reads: CASSDDSYEQYF. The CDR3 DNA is TGTGCCAGCAGTGATGACAGTTACGAGCAGTACTTC.

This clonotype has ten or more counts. CDR3: CAWSVLPRVPEAFF. The CDR3 bases are TGTGCCTGGAGTGTACTCCCGAGGGTCCCTGAAGCTTTCTTT. The chain couples TRBV30 to TRBJ1-1; D not resolved. Trimming took off 0 bases at V and 6 bases at J, with 14 bases between the two ends. The CDR3 consists of 14 residues. The germline V gene has CDR1 GTSNPN and CDR2 SVGIG (reference sequence).

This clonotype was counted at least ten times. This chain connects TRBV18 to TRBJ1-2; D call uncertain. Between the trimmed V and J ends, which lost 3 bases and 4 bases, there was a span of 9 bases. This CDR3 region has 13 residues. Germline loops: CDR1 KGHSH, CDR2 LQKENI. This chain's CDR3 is CASSPDGIYGYTF. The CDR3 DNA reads TGTGCCAGCTCACCCGACGGAATCTATGGCTACACCTTC.

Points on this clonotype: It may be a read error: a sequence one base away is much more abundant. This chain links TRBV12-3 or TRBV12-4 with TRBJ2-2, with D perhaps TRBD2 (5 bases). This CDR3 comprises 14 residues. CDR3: CASSFSGSTGELLF. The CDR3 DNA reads TGTGCCAGCAGTTTTTCGGGTTCCACCGGGGAGCTGCTTTTT.

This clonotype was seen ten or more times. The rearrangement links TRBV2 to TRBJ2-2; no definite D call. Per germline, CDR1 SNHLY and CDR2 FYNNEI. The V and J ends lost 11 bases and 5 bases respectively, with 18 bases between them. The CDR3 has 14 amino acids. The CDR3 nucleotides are TGTGCCGTCCGGGTCCACCTTAATACCGGGGAGCTGTTTTTT. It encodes CAVRVHLNTGELFF.

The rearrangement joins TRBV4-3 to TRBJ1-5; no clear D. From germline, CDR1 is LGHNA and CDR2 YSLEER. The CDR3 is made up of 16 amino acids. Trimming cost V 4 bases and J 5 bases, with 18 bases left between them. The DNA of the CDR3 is TGCGCCAGCAGCCGGCCCCTCGGAGGGCAAGATCAGCCCCAGCATTTT. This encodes CASSRPLGGQDQPQHF.

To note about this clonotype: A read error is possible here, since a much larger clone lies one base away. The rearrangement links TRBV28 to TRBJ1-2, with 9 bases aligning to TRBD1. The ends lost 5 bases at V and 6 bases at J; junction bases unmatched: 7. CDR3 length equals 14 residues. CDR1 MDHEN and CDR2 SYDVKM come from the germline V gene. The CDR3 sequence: CASSLGQGSHGYTF. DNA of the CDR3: TGTGCCAGCAGTCTTGGACAGGGGAGCCATGGCTACACCTTC.

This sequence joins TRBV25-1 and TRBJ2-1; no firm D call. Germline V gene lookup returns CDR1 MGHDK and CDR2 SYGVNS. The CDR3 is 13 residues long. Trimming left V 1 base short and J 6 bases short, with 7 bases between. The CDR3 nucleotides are TGTGCCAGCAGTGAATCGAACAGCAATGAGCAGTTCTTC. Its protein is CASSESNSNEQFF.

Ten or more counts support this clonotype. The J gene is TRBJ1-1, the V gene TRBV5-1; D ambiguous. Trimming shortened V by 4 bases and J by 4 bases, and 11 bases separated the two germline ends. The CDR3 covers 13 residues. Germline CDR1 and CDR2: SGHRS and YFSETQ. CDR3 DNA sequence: TGCGCCAGCAGCCCGGGGAGCGCCACTGAAGCTTTCTTT. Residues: CASSPGSATEAFF. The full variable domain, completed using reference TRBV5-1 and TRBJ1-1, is KAGVTQTPRYLIKTRGQQVTLSCSPISGHRSVSWYQQTPGQGLQFLFEYFSETQRNKGNFPGRFSGRQFSNSRSEMNVSTLELGDSALYLCASSPGSATEAFFGQGTRLTVV.

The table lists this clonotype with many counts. CDR3 nucleotides: TGTGCCAGCAGCACAGGGTTTTCGGGTGAAAAACTGTTTTTT. This translates into CASSTGFSGEKLFF. V is TRBV6-2 or TRBV6-3 and J is TRBJ1-4; TRBD1 might be the D (6 bases). V was pared by 6 bases and J by 7 bases, with 15 bases between. The CDR3 contains 14 residues. Germline CDR1 reads MNHEY; CDR2 reads SVGEGT.

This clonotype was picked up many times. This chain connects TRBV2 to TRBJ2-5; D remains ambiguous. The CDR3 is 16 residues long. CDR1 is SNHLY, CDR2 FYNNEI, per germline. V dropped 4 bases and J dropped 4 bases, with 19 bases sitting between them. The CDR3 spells CASSAGRSVGLETQYF. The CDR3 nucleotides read TGTGCCAGCAGTGCGGGCAGGTCGGTGGGCTTAGAGACCCAGTACTTC.

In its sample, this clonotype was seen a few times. The CDR3 region has the DNA TGTGCCAGCCCCTTTTGGTGGGAGGCGACAAATGAGCAGTTCTTC. The encoded protein is CASPFWWEATNEQFF. The chain employs TRBV11-1 and TRBJ2-1; weak D call: TRBD2 (6 bases). CDR1 and CDR2 (germline): SGHAT, FQDESV (reference sequence). The germline V and J ends were trimmed by 8 bases and 7 bases, with 21 bases remaining between them. This CDR3 is 15 amino acids long.